These 7 T cell receptor beta chains share one sample of origin, sequenced in a study of identical twins. TCRdb ran MiXCR on the 5' RACE reads and lists one entry per CDR3 protein. The sample has 640,000 or so distinct CDR3 sequences, 6.1% seen once; the top ten hold under 2%. The specimen was naive T cells sorted from blood. Every receptor here comes from a man aged 18 to 35 in good health.

In its sample, this clonotype was seen a few times. The chain is built from TRBV12-3 or TRBV12-4 and TRBJ2-5; 7 bases are shared with TRBD1. The trim removed 6 bases at V and 4 bases at J, leaving 5 bases unmatched. This CDR3 comprises 13 residues. The CDR3 DNA reads as TGTGCCAGCAGCCCGACAGGGTTAGAGACCCAGTACTTC. Translating gives CASSPTGLETQYF.

This clonotype occurred a few times. The rearrangement links TRBV3-1 to TRBJ2-2; D not resolved. V was shortened by 3 bases and J by 2 bases, with 13 bases between the two germline ends. The length of the CDR3 is 16 residues. Germline V gene lookup returns CDR1 LGHDT and CDR2 YNNKEL (reference sequence). The CDR3 region has the DNA TGTGCCAGCAGCCATAATGCTGCCACTAACACCGGGGAGCTGTTTTTT. This encodes CASSHNAATNTGELFF.

The gene calls are TRBV5-1 and TRBJ2-1; 8 bases agree with TRBD2. The V gene end was trimmed by 0 bases and the J gene end by 7 bases; junction bases not matched to a gene: 6. CDR1 SGHRS and CDR2 YFSETQ come from the germline V gene. This CDR3 contains 15 residues. The CDR3 loop is CASSLGSGGRNEQFF. In DNA form, the CDR3 reads TGCGCCAGCAGCTTGGGTTCGGGAGGGCGAAATGAGCAGTTCTTC.

This clonotype was observed a few times. The chain uses TRBV5-1 and TRBJ1-2; 7 bases are shared with TRBD1. Germline-derived CDR1 and CDR2 are SGHRS and YFSETQ. With V trimmed by 0 bases and J by 2 bases, 7 bases remained unmatched. This CDR3 is built from 16 residues. CDR3 sequence: CASSLGRTGENYGYTF. DNA of the CDR3: TGCGCCAGCAGCTTGGGTAGGACAGGAGAGAACTATGGCTACACCTTC.

There are many counts of this clonotype. The V and J genes are TRBV6-2 or TRBV6-3 and TRBJ2-3; possibly TRBD1 for D (6 bases). Germline CDR1 reads MNHEY; CDR2 reads SVGEGT. The CDR3 has 15 residues. V was shortened by 5 bases and J by 5 bases, with 17 bases between the two germline ends. CDR3 region: CASSKGDTYRDTQYF. CDR3 bases: TGTGCCAGCAGTAAAGGGGACACCTACAGAGATACGCAGTATTTT.

There are many counts of this clonotype. The CDR3 nucleotides read TGTGCCAGCAGCTTAAGTGCTAGCAGGAATGAGCAGTTCTTC. Residues: CASSLSASRNEQFF. The chain employs TRBV11-2 and TRBJ2-1, with D possibly being TRBD2 (5 bases). The germline V gene encodes CDR1 SGHAT and CDR2 FQNNGV. This CDR3 has 14 residues. V was cut by 2 bases and J by 7 bases, with 12 bases left in between.

This clonotype was counted ten times or more. The chain combines TRBV6-1 with TRBJ2-3; TRBD1 agrees at 9 bases. Per the germline V gene, CDR1 is MNHNS and CDR2 is SASEGT. V was pared by 5 bases and J by 6 bases, with 9 bases of the junction left unmatched. The CDR3 loop spans 15 amino acids. The CDR3: CASSRTGTGFDTQYF. The DNA for the CDR3 is TGTGCCAGCAGTCGAACCGGGACAGGGTTTGATACGCAGTATTTT.